Below, 5 T cell receptor beta chains from the same sample are listed, as sequenced in a study of blood T cell repertoires in COVID-19. Measured with immunoSEQ multiplex PCR; TCRdb has only the in-frame clones, and not every one. The table includes 250,000 to 350,000 clones, more than 80% detected once. The sequencing input was PBMCs or T cells enriched from blood (not recorded which). The receptor source for this set is a woman in her 30s who had recovered from COVID-19.

The CDR3 here is CASSGLAVGPFLKETQYF. CDR3 coding DNA: TGTGCCAGTAGTGGACTAGCGGTCGGGCCGTTTCTCAAAGAGACCCAGTACTTC. The rearrangement links TRBV19 to TRBJ2-5; 10 bases line up with TRBD2. V trimming: 5 bases; J trimming: 3 bases; junction bases outside the gene matches: 15. From germline, CDR1 is LNHDA and CDR2 SQIVND (reference sequence). The CDR3 is made up of 18 amino acids.

The gene calls are TRBV21-1 and TRBJ2-7; the tabulated D call, TRBD1, remains unverified against the DNA. TRBV21-1 is described as a pseudogene. CDR3 length equals 13 residues. DNA for the CDR3: TGTGCCAGCAGCAGGGGCCGCTCCTACGAGCAGTACTTC. The encoded protein is CASSRGRSYEQYF.

CDR3 in amino acids: CAWLKGPGNEQFF. Here the CDR3 DNA reads TGTGCCTGGTTAAAGGGGCCTGGCAATGAGCAGTTCTTC. The chain employs TRBV30 and TRBJ2-1, with a tentative D call TRBD1 (5 bases). Trimming took off 5 bases at V and 6 bases at J, with 14 bases between the two ends. Germline loops: CDR1 GTSNPN, CDR2 SVGIG (reference sequence). This CDR3 has 13 residues.

The V gene is TRBV10-3, the J gene TRBJ2-2; D perhaps matches TRBD2 (6 bases). V was shortened by 0 bases and J by 4 bases, with 12 bases between the two germline ends. The germline CDR1 and CDR2 sequences are ENHRY and SYGVKD. The CDR3 has 16 residues. The CDR3 here is CAISESFTRGTGELFF. The CDR3 coding sequence is TGTGCCATCAGTGAGTCGTTTACGCGGGGCACCGGGGAGCTGTTTTTT.

The chain links TRBV27 to TRBJ1-3, with no clear D. CDR3 length: 15 residues. Per the germline V gene, CDR1 is MNHEY and CDR2 is SMNVEV (reference sequence). V was cut by 3 bases and J by 2 bases, with 11 bases left in between. The CDR3 here is CASSFTPGAGNTIYF. As DNA, the CDR3 is TGTGCCAGCAGTTTTACCCCCGGGGCTGGAAACACCATATATTTT.